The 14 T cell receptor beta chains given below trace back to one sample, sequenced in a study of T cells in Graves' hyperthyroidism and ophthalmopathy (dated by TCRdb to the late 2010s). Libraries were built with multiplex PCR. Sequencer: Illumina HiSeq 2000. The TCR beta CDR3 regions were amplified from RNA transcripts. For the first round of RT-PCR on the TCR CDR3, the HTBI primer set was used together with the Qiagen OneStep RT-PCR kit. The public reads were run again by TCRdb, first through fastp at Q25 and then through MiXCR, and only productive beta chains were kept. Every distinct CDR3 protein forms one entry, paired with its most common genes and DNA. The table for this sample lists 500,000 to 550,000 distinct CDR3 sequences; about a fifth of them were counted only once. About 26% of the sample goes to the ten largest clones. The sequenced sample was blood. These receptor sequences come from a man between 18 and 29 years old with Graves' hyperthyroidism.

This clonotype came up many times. In DNA form, the CDR3 reads TGTGCCTACCAGGGCCACTATGGCTACACCTTC. Its translation is CAYQGHYGYTF. The chain carries TRBV30 and TRBJ1-2; D is perhaps TRBD1 (5 bases). The germline gives CDR1 GTSNPN, CDR2 SVGIG (reference sequence). Deletions cut 7 bases from V and 3 bases from J, with 9 bases between. The CDR3 has 11 amino acids.

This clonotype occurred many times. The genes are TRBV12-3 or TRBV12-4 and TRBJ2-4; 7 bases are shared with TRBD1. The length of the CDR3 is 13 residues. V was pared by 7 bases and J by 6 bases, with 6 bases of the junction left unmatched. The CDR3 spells CASTLGDRNIQYF. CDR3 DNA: TGTGCCAGCACCCTCGGGGACAGAAACATTCAGTACTTC.

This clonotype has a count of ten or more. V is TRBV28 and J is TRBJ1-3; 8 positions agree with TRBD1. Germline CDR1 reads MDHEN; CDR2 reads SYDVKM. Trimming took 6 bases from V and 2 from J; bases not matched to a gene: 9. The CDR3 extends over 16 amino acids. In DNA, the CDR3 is TGTGCCAGCAGAAGTTCAGGGGGCTATGCTGGAAACACCATATATTTT. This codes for CASRSSGGYAGNTIYF. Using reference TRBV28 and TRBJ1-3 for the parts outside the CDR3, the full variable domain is DVKVTQSSRYLVKRTGEKVFLECVQDMDHENMFWYRQDPGLGLRLIYFSYDVKMKEKGDIPEGYSVSREKKERFSLILESASTNQTSMYLCASRSSGGYAGNTIYFGEGSWLTVV.

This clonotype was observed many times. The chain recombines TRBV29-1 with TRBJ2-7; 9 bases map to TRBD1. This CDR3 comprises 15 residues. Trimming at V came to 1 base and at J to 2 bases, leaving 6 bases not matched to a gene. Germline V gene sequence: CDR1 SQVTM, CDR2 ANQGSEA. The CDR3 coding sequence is TGCAGCGTTGAAGTTTCTCGGACAGGGGCCTACGAGCAGTACTTC. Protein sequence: CSVEVSRTGAYEQYF.

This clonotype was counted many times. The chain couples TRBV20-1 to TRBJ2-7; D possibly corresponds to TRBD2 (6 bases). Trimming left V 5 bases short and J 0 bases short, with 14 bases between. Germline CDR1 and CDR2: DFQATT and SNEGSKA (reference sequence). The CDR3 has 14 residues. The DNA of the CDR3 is TGCAGTGCTTTGCGGGGTCCCAGCTCCTACGAGCAGTACTTC. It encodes CSALRGPSSYEQYF.

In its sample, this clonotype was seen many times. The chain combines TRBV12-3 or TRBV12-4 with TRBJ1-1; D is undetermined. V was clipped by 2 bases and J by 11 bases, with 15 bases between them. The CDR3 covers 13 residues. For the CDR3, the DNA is TGTGCCAGCAGTTTACGGCCGAGCCTGGGGGCTTTCTTT. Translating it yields CASSLRPSLGAFF.

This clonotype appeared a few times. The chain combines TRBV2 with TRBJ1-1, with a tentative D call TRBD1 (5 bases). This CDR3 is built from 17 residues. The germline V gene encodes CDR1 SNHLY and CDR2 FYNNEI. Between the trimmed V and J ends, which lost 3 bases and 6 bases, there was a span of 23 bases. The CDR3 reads CASSDGTDLLRDPEAFF. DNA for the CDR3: TGTGCCAGCAGTGACGGGACGGACCTCTTAAGGGACCCTGAAGCTTTCTTT.

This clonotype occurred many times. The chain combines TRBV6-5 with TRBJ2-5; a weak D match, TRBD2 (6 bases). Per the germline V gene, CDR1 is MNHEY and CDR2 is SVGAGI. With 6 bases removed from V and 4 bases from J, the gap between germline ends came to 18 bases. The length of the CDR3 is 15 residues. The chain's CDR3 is CASSKGSVGGETQYF. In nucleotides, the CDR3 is TGTGCCAGCAGCAAGGGGTCCGTGGGGGGAGAGACCCAGTACTTC.

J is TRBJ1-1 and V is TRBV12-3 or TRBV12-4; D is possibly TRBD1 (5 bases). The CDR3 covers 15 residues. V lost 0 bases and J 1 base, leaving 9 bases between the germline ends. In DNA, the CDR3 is TGTGCCAGCAGTTTAGCCGACAGAAAGAACACTGAAGCTTTCTTT. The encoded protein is CASSLADRKNTEAFF.

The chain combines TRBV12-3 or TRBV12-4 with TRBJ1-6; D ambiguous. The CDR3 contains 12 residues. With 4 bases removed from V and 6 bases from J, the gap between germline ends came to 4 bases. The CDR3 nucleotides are TGTGCCAGCAGTTGGGTTAATTCACCCCTCCACTTT. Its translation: CASSWVNSPLHF.

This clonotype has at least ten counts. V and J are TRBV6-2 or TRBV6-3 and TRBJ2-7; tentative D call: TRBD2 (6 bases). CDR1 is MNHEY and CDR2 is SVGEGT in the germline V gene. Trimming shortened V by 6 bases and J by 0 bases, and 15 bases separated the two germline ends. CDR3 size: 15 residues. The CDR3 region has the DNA TGTGCCAGCAGCCACCGGGGGACCAACTCCTACGAGCAGTACTTC. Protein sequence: CASSHRGTNSYEQYF.

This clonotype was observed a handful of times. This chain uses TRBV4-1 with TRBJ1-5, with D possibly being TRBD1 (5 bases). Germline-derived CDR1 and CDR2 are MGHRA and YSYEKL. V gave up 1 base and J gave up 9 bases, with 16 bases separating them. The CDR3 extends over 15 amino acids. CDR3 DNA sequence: TGCGCCAGCAGCCAAGTAGGGCAGGGAGGGTGGCCCCAGCATTTT. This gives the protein CASSQVGQGGWPQHF.

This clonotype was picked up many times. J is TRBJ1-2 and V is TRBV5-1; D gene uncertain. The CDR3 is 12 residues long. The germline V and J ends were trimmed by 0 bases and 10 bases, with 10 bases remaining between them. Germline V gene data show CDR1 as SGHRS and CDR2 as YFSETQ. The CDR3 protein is CASSLGARDYTF. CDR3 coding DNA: TGCGCCAGCAGCTTGGGAGCTAGGGACTACACCTTC.

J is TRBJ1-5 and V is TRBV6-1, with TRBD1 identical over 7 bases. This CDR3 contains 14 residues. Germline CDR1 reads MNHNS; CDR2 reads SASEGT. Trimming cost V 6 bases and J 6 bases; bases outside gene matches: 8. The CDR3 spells CASREETGRQPQHF. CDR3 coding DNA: TGTGCCAGCAGGGAGGAGACAGGGCGTCAGCCCCAGCATTTT.